Below are 27 T cell receptor beta chains sequenced from a single sample in a study of blood T cell repertoires in COVID-19. Assay used: immunoSEQ multiplex PCR; TCRdb lists only in-frame clones, some missing. Among under 400,000 clones, nearly 90% were seen once, and the ten largest hold around 7%. The sample consisted of peripheral blood. These TCRs come from a man between 18 and 29 years old with active or convalescent COVID-19.

The chain carries TRBV19 and TRBJ2-1; 8 bases are a match to TRBD1. Trimming cost V 3 bases and J 4 bases; bases outside gene matches: 5. CDR3 length: 15 amino acids. The germline CDR1 and CDR2 sequences are LNHDA and SQIVND (reference sequence). The CDR3: CASSIDRGGYNEQFF. The CDR3 nucleotides are TGTGCCAGTAGTATTGACAGGGGAGGATACAATGAGCAGTTCTTC.

This chain joins TRBV28 and TRBJ2-7, with D possibly TRBD2 on 6 matching bases. The CDR3 runs 12 residues. Germline assignment: CDR1 MDHEN and CDR2 SYDVKM. Trimming stripped 8 bases from V and 0 bases from J, with 8 bases between. CDR3 nucleotides: TGTGCCAGCGGGCGGGGCTCCTACGAGCAGTACTTC. Residues: CASGRGSYEQYF.

The chain links TRBV11-3 to TRBJ1-1; no clear D. This CDR3 is 13 amino acids long. Trimming removed 5 bases at V and 1 base at J, with 8 bases between. Germline V gene lookup returns CDR1 SGHNT and CDR2 YENEEA. In DNA form, the CDR3 reads TGTGCCAGCAGCCGCGGGCAGAACACTGAAGCTTTCTTT. Amino acids: CASSRGQNTEAFF.

The rearrangement links TRBV2 to TRBJ2-2, with D unresolved. Germline assignment: CDR1 SNHLY and CDR2 FYNNEI. Trimming removed 4 bases at V and 5 bases at J, with 11 bases between. There are 14 residues in the CDR3. As DNA, the CDR3 is TGTGCCAGCAGTGGCGGTTGGGTTACCGGGGAGCTGTTTTTT. Protein: CASSGGWVTGELFF.

Only a few counts were recorded for this clone. The chain recombines TRBV3-1 (or the pseudogene TRBV3-2) with TRBJ1-1, with TRBD1 as a possible D gene (6 bases). Trimming pared 3 bases from V and 11 bases from J, leaving 13 bases between. Germline loops: CDR1 LGHDT, CDR2 YNNKEL (reference sequence). This CDR3 has 12 residues. CDR3 nucleotide sequence: TGTGCCAGCAGCCAGGTGCACAGGGACGCTTTCTTT. Residues: CASSQVHRDAFF.

V usage is TRBV28 and J usage is TRBJ1-6; 7 nucleotides align to TRBD1. Germline CDR1 is MDHEN and CDR2 is SYDVKM. The CDR3 spans 13 residues. The J segment lost 13 bases and the V segment lost 6 bases, leaving 9 bases of the junction unmatched. CDR3 protein: CASSPTGVSPLHF. The CDR3 DNA follows: TGTGCCAGCAGCCCAACAGGGGTCTCCCCCCTCCACTTT.

The chain has TRBV21-1 and TRBJ2-7; TRBD1, the table's D call, was not compared with the DNA. TRBV21-1 is flagged as a pseudogene. CDR3 length: 19 amino acids. DNA for the CDR3: TGTGCCAGCAACAAAAATAGGACAGGGGGCTACAGGCCCCTCTACGAGCAGTACTTC. Translated, it gives CASNKNRTGGYRPLYEQYF.

The chain is built from TRBV7-3 and TRBJ2-2, with 12 positions matching TRBD1. Germline-derived CDR1 and CDR2 are SGHTA and FQGTGA. V was clipped by 1 base and J by 6 bases; unmatched bases: 9. The CDR3 sequence is 18 residues long. The CDR3 region is CASSLRAPGQGAPGELFF. CDR3 DNA: TGTGCCAGCAGCTTAAGGGCCCCGGGACAGGGGGCTCCCGGGGAGCTGTTTTTT. The complete variable domain, with remaining parts taken from reference TRBV7-3 and TRBJ2-2, reads GAGVSQTPSNKVTEKGKYVELRCDPISGHTALYWYRQSLGQGPEFLIYFQGTGAADDSGLPNDRFFAVRPEGSVSTLKIQRTERGDSAVYLCASSLRAPGQGAPGELFFGEGSRLTVL.

This clone has a single count. Other DNA sequences in this sample translate to the same CDR3. The rearrangement uses TRBV27 and TRBJ2-7, with 9 bases identical to TRBD1. V trimming: 3 bases; J trimming: 4 bases; junction bases outside the gene matches: 7. The CDR3 totals 15 residues. Germline loops: CDR1 MNHEY, CDR2 SMNVEV (reference sequence). The DNA of the CDR3 is TGTGCCAGCAGTTTCACTGGGACAGGGTCGTACGAGCAGTACTTC. Amino acid sequence: CASSFTGTGSYEQYF.

The chain couples TRBV5-6 to TRBJ1-1, with 8 bases that match TRBD1. Germline lookup yields CDR1 SGHDT and CDR2 YYEEEE. The J segment lost 7 bases and the V segment lost 6 bases, leaving 5 bases of the junction unmatched. The CDR3 is 12 amino acids. For the CDR3, the DNA is TGTGCCAGCACCCCAGGGGGCGGTGAAGCTTTCTTT. The encoded protein is CASTPGGGEAFF.

The rearrangement links TRBV7-2 to TRBJ1-2, with 7 bases lining up with TRBD1. From germline, CDR1 is SGHTA and CDR2 FQGNSA. Trimming cost V 6 bases and J 4 bases; bases outside gene matches: 23. The CDR3 loop spans 19 amino acids. The CDR3 nucleotides read TGTGCCAGCAGTACCCAAGAAACTCTAAAGGGGGCGCCCTCCTATGGCTACACCTTC. It yields the protein CASSTQETLKGAPSYGYTF.

The table lists this clone with a few counts. The chain couples TRBV27 to TRBJ1-2; 9 nucleotides align to TRBD1. Looked up from germline, CDR1 is MNHEY and CDR2 is SMNVEV (reference sequence). The CDR3 has 16 amino acids. After removal of 5 bases from V and 8 bases from J, the junction contained 15 bases not matched to a gene. Here the CDR3 reads CASSPSPGTGPRGYTF. DNA of the CDR3: TGTGCCAGCAGTCCATCTCCCGGGACAGGGCCTCGCGGCTACACCTTC.

The chain is built from TRBV28 and TRBJ1-2; 7 nucleotides line up with TRBD1. The CDR3 length is 17 residues. Germline lookup yields CDR1 MDHEN and CDR2 SYDVKM. V lost 5 bases to trimming and J lost 0 bases; unmatched junction nucleotides: 12. This CDR3 reads CASSPLYDRATNYGYTF. Written as DNA, the CDR3 is TGTGCCAGCAGTCCCCTCTACGACAGGGCTACTAACTATGGCTACACCTTC.

The chain links TRBV7-9 to TRBJ1-3; 8 bases align to TRBD1. Unmatched junction bases numbered 11, after V lost 1 base and J lost 0 bases. Germline V gene lookup returns CDR1 SEHNR and CDR2 FQNEAQ (reference sequence). The CDR3 consists of 19 residues. The CDR3 nucleotides are TGTGCCAGCAGCTTAGAATGGGACAGGATTAAAAGCTCTGGAAACACCATATATTTT. It encodes CASSLEWDRIKSSGNTIYF.

As to this clone: A junction end diverges from the germline sequence, so it may reflect a read error. This sequence joins TRBV29-1 and TRBJ2-6; the match to TRBD1 covers 7 bases. Germline V gene data show CDR1 as SQVTM and CDR2 as ANQGSEA. This CDR3 contains 13 residues. CDR3 in DNA: TGCAGCGTTGACCCTACAGGGGCCAACGTGCTGACTTTC. Its protein is CSVDPTGANVLTF. Combining the CDR3 with reference TRBV29-1 and TRBJ2-6 gives the whole variable domain SAVISQKPSRDICQRGTSLTIQCQVDSQVTMMFWYRQQPGQSLTLIATANQGSEATYESGFVIDKFPISRPNLTFSTLTVSNMSPEDSSIYLCSVDPTGANVLTFGAGSRLTVL.

The genes are TRBV7-9 and TRBJ2-5, with D tentatively TRBD2 (5 bases). Looked up from germline, CDR1 is SEHNR and CDR2 is FQNEAQ (reference sequence). The CDR3 length is 16 residues. The V end lost 6 bases, the J end lost 0 bases, and 17 bases lay between the germline ends. The CDR3 region has the DNA TGTGCCAGCAGAACAATTATGGGAGAGTACCAAGAGACCCAGTACTTC. It yields the protein CASRTIMGEYQETQYF.

The chain has TRBV7-2 and TRBJ1-5; no clear D. V dropped 1 base and J dropped 6 bases, with 7 bases sitting between them. The length of the CDR3 is 13 residues. Germline values: CDR1 SGHTA, CDR2 FQGNSA. The CDR3 protein is CASSLGIFQPQHF. The DNA of the CDR3 is TGTGCCAGCAGCTTAGGTATTTTTCAGCCCCAGCATTTT.

The chain is built from TRBV19 and TRBJ1-5; weak D call: TRBD1 (6 bases). V lost 9 bases, J lost 0 bases, and 12 bases lay in between. The CDR3 is 14 amino acids. The V gene's germline CDR1 is LNHDA and CDR2 SQIVND (reference sequence). The CDR3 here is CASLNRDSNQPQHF. For the CDR3, the DNA is TGTGCCAGCTTGAACAGGGATAGCAATCAGCCCCAGCATTTT.

The J gene is TRBJ1-2, the V gene TRBV20-1; 8 nucleotides agree with TRBD1. J gave up 4 bases and V 3 bases, and 7 bases lay outside the gene matches. CDR1 is DFQATT and CDR2 is SNEGSKA in the germline V gene (reference sequence). The CDR3 consists of 14 residues. The CDR3 here is CSASLDRGSYGYTF. DNA for the CDR3: TGCAGTGCTAGTCTCGACAGGGGCTCCTATGGCTACACCTTC.

This chain links TRBV6-2 or TRBV6-3 with TRBJ2-1, with D tentatively TRBD2 (5 bases). Germline assignment: CDR1 MNHEY and CDR2 SVGEGT. The CDR3 runs to 11 residues. Trimming removed 5 bases from V and 8 bases from J, with 7 bases in between. As DNA, the CDR3 is TGTGCCAGCAGTATTAGCGATGAGCAGTTCTTC. Protein: CASSISDEQFF.

The gene calls are TRBV29-1 and TRBJ2-5; 7 bases are shared with TRBD2. The CDR3 extends over 13 amino acids. The germline CDR1 and CDR2 sequences are SQVTM and ANQGSEA. Germline trimming cut 6 bases from V and 5 bases from J; bases unmatched to any gene: 9. DNA of the CDR3: TGCAGCGTCCGGGGGGTTGGGCGGGAGACCCAGTACTTC. It translates to CSVRGVGRETQYF.

The chain combines TRBV19 with TRBJ1-1, with D unresolved. CDR1 is LNHDA and CDR2 is SQIVND in the germline V gene (reference sequence). The length of the CDR3 is 14 residues. Trimming left V 7 bases short and J 0 bases short, with 12 bases between. DNA of the CDR3: TGTGCCAGTAACCAGGCCGATATGAACACTGAAGCTTTCTTT. Its translation: CASNQADMNTEAFF. The full variable domain, with the rest looked up from reference TRBV19 and TRBJ1-1, is DGGITQSPKYLFRKEGQNVTLSCEQNLNHDAMYWYRQDPGQGLRLIYYSQIVNDFQKGDIAEGYSVSREKKESFPLTVTSAQKNPTAFYLCASNQADMNTEAFFGQGTRLTVV.

This clone was seen a few times. J is TRBJ1-2 and V is TRBV28; 8 bases line up with TRBD1. Germline lookup yields CDR1 MDHEN and CDR2 SYDVKM. CDR3 length equals 15 residues. V shed 2 bases and J 6 bases; nucleotides not matched to a gene: 8. CDR3 sequence reads: CASSLLATDRDGYTF. For the CDR3, the DNA is TGTGCCAGCAGTTTACTCGCAACGGACAGGGATGGCTACACCTTC.

The chain carries TRBV20-1 and TRBJ2-1; TRBD2 aligns across 9 bases. V was clipped by 3 bases and J by 5 bases; unmatched bases: 8. There are 15 residues in the CDR3. CDR1 is DFQATT, CDR2 SNEGSKA, per germline (reference sequence). CDR3: CSASYAGGPHNEQFF. CDR3 coding DNA: TGCAGTGCTAGTTATGCGGGAGGGCCCCACAATGAGCAGTTCTTC.

This chain joins TRBV7-9 and TRBJ1-2, with TRBD1 identical over 7 bases. Trimming at V came to 8 bases and at J to 4 bases, leaving 4 bases not matched to a gene. The CDR3 consists of 12 residues. CDR1 and CDR2 from the germline V gene are SEHNR and FQNEAQ (reference sequence). As DNA, the CDR3 is TGTGCCAGCCAGGGGACAGCCTATGGCTACACCTTC. It translates to CASQGTAYGYTF.

V and J are TRBV5-5 and TRBJ1-4; D may be TRBD1 (6 bases). Germline CDR1 reads SGHKS; CDR2 reads YYEKEE (reference sequence). The CDR3 runs 16 residues. The V gene lost 4 bases and the J gene lost 4 bases, with 17 bases spanning the gap. CDR3 protein: CASSHSQQGNNEKLFF. The CDR3 bases are TGTGCCAGCAGCCACTCCCAACAGGGAAATAATGAAAAACTGTTTTTT.

The V gene is TRBV6-6, the J gene TRBJ1-4; 10 bases align to TRBD1. The J segment lost 3 bases and the V segment lost 5 bases, leaving 0 bases of the junction unmatched. This CDR3 is 14 amino acids long. Germline V gene data show CDR1 as MNHNY and CDR2 as SVGAGI (reference sequence). The CDR3 loop is CASSGQGANEKLFF. DNA for the CDR3: TGTGCCAGCAGTGGACAGGGGGCTAATGAAAAACTGTTTTTT.